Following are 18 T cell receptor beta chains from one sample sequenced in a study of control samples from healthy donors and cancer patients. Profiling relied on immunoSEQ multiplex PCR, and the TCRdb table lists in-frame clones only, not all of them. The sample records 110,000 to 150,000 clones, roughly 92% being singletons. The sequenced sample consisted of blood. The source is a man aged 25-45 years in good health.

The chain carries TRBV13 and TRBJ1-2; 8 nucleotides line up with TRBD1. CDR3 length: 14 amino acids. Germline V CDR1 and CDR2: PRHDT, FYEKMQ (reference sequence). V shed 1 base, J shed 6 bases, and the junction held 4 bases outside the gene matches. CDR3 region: CASSLVTGGDGYTF. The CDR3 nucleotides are TGTGCCAGCAGCTTAGTCACAGGGGGTGATGGCTACACCTTC.

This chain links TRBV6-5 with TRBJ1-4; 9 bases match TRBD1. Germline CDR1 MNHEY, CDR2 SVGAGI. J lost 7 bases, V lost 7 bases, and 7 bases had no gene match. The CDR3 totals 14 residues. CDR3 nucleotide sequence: TGTGCCAGCATTCCACAGGGGGCAACTGAAAAACTGTTTTTT. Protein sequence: CASIPQGATEKLFF.

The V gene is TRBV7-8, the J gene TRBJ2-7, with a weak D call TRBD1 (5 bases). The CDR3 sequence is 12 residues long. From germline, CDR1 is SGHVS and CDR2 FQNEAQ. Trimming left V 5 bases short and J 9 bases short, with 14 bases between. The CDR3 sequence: CASSPEGAPQYF. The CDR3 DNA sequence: TGTGCCAGCAGCCCCGAAGGGGCACCGCAGTACTTC.

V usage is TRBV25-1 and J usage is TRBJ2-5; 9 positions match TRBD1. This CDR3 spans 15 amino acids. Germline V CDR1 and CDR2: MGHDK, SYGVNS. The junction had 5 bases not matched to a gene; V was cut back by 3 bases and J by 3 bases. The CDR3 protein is CASSEFRTGEETQYF. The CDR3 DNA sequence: TGTGCCAGCAGTGAGTTTCGGACAGGGGAAGAGACCCAGTACTTC.

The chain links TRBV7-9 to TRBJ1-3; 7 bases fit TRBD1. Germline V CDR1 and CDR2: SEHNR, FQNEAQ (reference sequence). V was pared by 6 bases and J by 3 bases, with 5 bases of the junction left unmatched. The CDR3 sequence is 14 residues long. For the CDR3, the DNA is TGTGCCAGCAGTATCGGGACAGATGGAAACACCATATATTTT. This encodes CASSIGTDGNTIYF.

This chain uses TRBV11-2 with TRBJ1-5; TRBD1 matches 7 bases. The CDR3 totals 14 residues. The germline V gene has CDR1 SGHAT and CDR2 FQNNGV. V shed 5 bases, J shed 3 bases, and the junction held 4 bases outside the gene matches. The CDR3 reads CASSRDRVNQPQHF. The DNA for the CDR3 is TGTGCCAGCAGCCGAGACAGGGTCAATCAGCCCCAGCATTTT.

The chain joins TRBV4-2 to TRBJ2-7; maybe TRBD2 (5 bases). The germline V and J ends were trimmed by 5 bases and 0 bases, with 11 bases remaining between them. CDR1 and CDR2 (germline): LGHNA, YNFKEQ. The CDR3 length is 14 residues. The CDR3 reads CASSSTAGSYEQYF. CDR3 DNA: TGTGCCAGCAGCTCAACCGCGGGCTCCTACGAGCAGTACTTC.

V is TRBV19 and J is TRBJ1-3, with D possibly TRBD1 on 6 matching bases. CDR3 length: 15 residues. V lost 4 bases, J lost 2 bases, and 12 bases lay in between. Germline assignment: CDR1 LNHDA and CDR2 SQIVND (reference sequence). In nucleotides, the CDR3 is TGTGCCAGTAGTACCAACAGGGTAGCTGGAAACACCATATATTTT. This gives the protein CASSTNRVAGNTIYF.

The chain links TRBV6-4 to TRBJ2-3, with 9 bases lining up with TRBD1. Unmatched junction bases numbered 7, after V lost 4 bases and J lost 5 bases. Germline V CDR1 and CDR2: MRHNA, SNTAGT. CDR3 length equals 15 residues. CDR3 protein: CASSASTGGKDTQYF. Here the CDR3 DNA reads TGTGCCAGCAGTGCCTCGACAGGGGGTAAAGATACGCAGTATTTT.

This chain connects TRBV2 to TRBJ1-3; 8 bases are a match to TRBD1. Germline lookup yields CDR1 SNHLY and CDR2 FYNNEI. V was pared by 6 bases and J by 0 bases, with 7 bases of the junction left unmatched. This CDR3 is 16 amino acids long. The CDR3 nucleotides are TGTGCCAGCAGCCGGGGACAGGCGAACTCTGGAAACACCATATATTTT. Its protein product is CASSRGQANSGNTIYF. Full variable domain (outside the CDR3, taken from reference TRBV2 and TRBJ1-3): EPEVTQTPSHQVTQMGQEVILRCVPISNHLYFYWYRQILGQKVEFLVSFYNNEISEKSEIFDDQFSVERPDGSNFTLKIRSTKLEDSAMYFCASSRGQANSGNTIYFGEGSWLTVV.

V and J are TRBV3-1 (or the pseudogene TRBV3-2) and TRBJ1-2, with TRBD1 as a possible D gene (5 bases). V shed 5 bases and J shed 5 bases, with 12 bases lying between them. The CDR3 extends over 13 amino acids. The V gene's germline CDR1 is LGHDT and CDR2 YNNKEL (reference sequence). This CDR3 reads CASSSDRLYGYTF. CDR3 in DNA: TGTGCCAGCAGCTCCGACAGATTATATGGCTACACCTTC.

The CDR3 is CASGQGWGYTF. CDR3 coding DNA: TGTGCCAGTGGACAGGGTTGGGGCTACACCTTC. The chain has TRBV19 and TRBJ1-2; 8 bases match TRBD1. The germline CDR1 and CDR2 sequences are LNHDA and SQIVND (reference sequence). Trimming cost V 8 bases and J 8 bases; bases outside gene matches: 4. The CDR3 extends over 11 amino acids. The full variable domain, completed using reference TRBV19 and TRBJ1-2, is DGGITQSPKYLFRKEGQNVTLSCEQNLNHDAMYWYRQDPGQGLRLIYYSQIVNDFQKGDIAEGYSVSREKKESFPLTVTSAQKNPTAFYLCASGQGWGYTFGSGTRLTVV.

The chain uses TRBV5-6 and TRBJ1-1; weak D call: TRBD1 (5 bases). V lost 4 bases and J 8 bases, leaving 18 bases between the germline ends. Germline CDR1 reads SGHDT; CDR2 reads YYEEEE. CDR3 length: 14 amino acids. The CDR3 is CASSEEGKGWEAFF. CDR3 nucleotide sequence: TGTGCCAGCAGCGAAGAGGGGAAAGGGTGGGAAGCTTTCTTT.

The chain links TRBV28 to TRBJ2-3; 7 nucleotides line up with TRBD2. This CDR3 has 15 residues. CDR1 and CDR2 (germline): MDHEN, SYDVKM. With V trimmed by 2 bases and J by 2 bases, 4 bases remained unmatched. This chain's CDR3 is CASSLAGVFTDTQYF. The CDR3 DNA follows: TGTGCCAGCAGTTTAGCGGGAGTTTTCACAGATACGCAGTATTTT.

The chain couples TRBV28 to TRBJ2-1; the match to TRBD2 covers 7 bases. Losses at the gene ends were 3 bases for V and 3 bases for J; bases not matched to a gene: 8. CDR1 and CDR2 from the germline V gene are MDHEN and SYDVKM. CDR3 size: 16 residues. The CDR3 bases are TGTGCCAGCAGTTTGCTTTGGAGCGGGAACTACAATGAGCAGTTCTTC. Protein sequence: CASSLLWSGNYNEQFF.

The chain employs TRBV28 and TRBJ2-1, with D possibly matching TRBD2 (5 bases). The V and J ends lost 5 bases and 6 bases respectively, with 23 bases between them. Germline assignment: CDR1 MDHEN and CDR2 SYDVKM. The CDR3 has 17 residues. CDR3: CASSPILSTSFANEQFF. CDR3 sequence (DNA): TGTGCCAGCAGTCCAATTTTAAGTACTAGTTTCGCCAATGAGCAGTTCTTC.

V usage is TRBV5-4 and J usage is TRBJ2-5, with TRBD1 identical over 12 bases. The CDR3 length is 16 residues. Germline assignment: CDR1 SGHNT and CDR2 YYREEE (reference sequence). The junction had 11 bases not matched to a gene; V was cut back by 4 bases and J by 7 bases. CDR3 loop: CASSPTPGQGAPTQYF. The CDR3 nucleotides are TGTGCCAGCAGCCCAACTCCGGGACAGGGGGCTCCGACCCAGTACTTC. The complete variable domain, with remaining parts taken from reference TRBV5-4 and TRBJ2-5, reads ETGVTQSPTHLIKTRGQQVTLRCSSQSGHNTVSWYQQALGQGPQFIFQYYREEENGRGNFPPRFSGLQFPNYSSELNVNALELDDSALYLCASSPTPGQGAPTQYFGPGTRLLVL.

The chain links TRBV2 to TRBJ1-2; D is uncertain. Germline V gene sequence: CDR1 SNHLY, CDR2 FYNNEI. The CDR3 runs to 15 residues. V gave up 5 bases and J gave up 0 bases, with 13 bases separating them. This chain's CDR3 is CASSSPAPSNYGYTF. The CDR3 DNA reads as TGTGCCAGCAGTAGCCCGGCACCGTCTAACTATGGCTACACCTTC.